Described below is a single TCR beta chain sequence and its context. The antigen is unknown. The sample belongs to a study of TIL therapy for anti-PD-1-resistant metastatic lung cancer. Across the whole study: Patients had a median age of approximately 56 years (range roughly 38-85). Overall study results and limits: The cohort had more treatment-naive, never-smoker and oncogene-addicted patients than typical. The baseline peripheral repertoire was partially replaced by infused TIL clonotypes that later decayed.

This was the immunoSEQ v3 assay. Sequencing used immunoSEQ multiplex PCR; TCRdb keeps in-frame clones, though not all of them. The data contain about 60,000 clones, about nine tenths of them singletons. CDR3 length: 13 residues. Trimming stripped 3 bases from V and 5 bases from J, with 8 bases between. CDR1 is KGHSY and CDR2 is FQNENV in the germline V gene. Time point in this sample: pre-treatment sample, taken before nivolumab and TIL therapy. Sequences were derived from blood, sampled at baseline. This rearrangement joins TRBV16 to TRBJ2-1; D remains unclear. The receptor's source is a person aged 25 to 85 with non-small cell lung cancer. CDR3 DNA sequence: TGTGCCAGCAGCCAGAACCTACACAATGAGCAGTTCTTC. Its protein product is CASSQNLHNEQFF.